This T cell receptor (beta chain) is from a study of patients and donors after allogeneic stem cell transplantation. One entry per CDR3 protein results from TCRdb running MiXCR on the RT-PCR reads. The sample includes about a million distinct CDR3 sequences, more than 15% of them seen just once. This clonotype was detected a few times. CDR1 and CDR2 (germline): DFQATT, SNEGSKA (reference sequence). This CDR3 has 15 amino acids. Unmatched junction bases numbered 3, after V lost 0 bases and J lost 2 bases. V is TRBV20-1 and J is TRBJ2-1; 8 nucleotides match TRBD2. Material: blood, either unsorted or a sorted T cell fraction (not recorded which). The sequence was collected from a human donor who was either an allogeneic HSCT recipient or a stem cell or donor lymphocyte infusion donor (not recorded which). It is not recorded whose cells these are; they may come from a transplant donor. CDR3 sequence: CSARDPGLAYNEQFF. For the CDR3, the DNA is TGCAGTGCTAGAGATCCGGGACTAGCCTACAATGAGCAGTTCTTC.